A selection of T cell receptor beta chains follows, all from one sample in a study of blood T cell repertoires in COVID-19. Generated by immunoSEQ multiplex PCR, the TCRdb table keeps only in-frame clones and is missing some. The table records 110,000 to 150,000 clones, 80% to 85% of them present only once. Sequenced input: peripheral blood. The source of these receptors is a human donor in a cohort sampled during active COVID-19. CDR3s include the opening cysteine and the closing phenylalanine or tryptophan. D genes are given only for firm matches. Clone size, where shown, is once, few, many, or a class for clones that have expanded.

clone_size	d_call	v_call	j_call	cdr3_nt	cdr3_aa
-	TRBD2	TRBV5-6	TRBJ2-5	TGTGCCAGCAGCTTGGGTAGCGGGAGCGAGACCCAGTACTTC	CASSLGSGSETQYF
once	TRBD2	TRBV7-3	TRBJ2-5	TGTGCCAGCAGCTTACGCGGGAGGCTTGAGACCCAGTACTTC	CASSLRGRLETQYF
-	TRBD2	TRBV5-1	TRBJ2-7	TGCGCCAGCCAATTATGGGCGGGAGTTTCTTACGAGCAGTACTTC	CASQLWAGVSYEQYF
-	TRBD1	TRBV3-1/TRBV3-2	TRBJ2-7	TGTGCCAGCAGCCAATCTGACAGGGGGAGGGAGCAGTACTTC	CASSQSDRGREQYF
once	-	TRBV7-9	TRBJ1-4	TGTGCCAGCAGCTTAGTGCAGGGAACTAATGAAAAACTGTTTTTT	CASSLVQGTNEKLFF
-	-	TRBV4-3	TRBJ2-6	TGCGCCAGCAGCCAAGACAGGGTCTCTGGGGCCAACGTCCTGACTTTC	CASSQDRVSGANVLTF
-	-	TRBV7-2	TRBJ1-1	TGTGCCAGCAGCCAGGGCCAGAGCACTGAAGCTTTCTTT	CASSQGQSTEAFF
-	-	TRBV3-1/TRBV3-2	TRBJ2-1	TGTGCCAGCAGCCGTCAGGGGGGCAATGAGCAGTTCTTC	CASSRQGGNEQFF
-	-	TRBV6-6	TRBJ2-7	TGTGCCAGCAGCCCATCGGGACTCTACGAGCAGTACTTC	CASSPSGLYEQYF
-	TRBD2	TRBV3-1/TRBV3-2	TRBJ2-1	TGTGCCAGCAGCCAAAGGGGGACTAGCGGGAGTAAGACCTACAATGAGCAGTTCTTC	CASSQRGTSGSKTYNEQFF
-	-	TRBV5-6	TRBJ1-6	TGTGCCAGCAGCTACGGACCGGGGAGCTCCTATAATTCACCCCTCCACTTT	CASSYGPGSSYNSPLHF
few	TRBD2	TRBV28	TRBJ2-7	TGTGCCAGCAGTTCGGGGGGAATCTACGAGCAGTACTTC	CASSSGGIYEQYF
medium-sized	-	TRBV27	TRBJ2-7	TGTGCCAGCAGTTTAGTAATGGCCTCCTACGAGCAGTACTTC	CASSLVMASYEQYF
-	-	TRBV21-1	TRBJ2-7	TGTGCCAGCAGCCTACAGGGACTAGCTGAGATTTCCTACGAGCAGTACTTC	CASSLQGLAEISYEQYF
-	TRBD1	TRBV18	TRBJ1-2	TGTGCCAGCTCACGAGACGACAGGGCCGGCTATGGCTACACCTTC	CASSRDDRAGYGYTF
few	TRBD2	TRBV15	TRBJ2-5	TGTGCCACCAGAAGACTAGCGGATTTCCAAGAGACCCAGTACTTC	CATRRLADFQETQYF
-	TRBD2	TRBV6-6	TRBJ2-3	TGTGCCAGCAGTCGCGGACTAGGATTGGACACAGATACGCAGTATTTT	CASSRGLGLDTDTQYF
-	TRBD1	TRBV19	TRBJ1-4	TGTGCCAGTAGTATCCGACAGGGTATTGGCGTAGGAGAAAAACTGTTTTTT	CASSIRQGIGVGEKLFF
-	-	TRBV28	TRBJ1-6	TGTGCCAGCAGCGGAGAGAGCTCCTATAATTCACCCCTCCACTTT	CASSGESSYNSPLHF
-	TRBD1	TRBV5-1	TRBJ2-5	TGCGCCAGCAGCTTGGCGGGACAGGGCCTAGACGGTGGGGGAAAGACCCAGTACTTC	CASSLAGQGLDGGGKTQYF
-	TRBD1	TRBV7-3	TRBJ2-7	TGTGCCAGCAGCCCCGGGACAGGGAACCCCGAGCAGTACTTC	CASSPGTGNPEQYF
-	-	TRBV2	TRBJ2-3	TGTGCCAGCAGTGCGACAAACGCAGATACGCAGTATTTT	CASSATNADTQYF
once	TRBD1	TRBV7-2	TRBJ1-4	TGTGCCAGCAGCTTAGGAAGACAGGGTGGTAGGGAAAAACTGTTTTTT	CASSLGRQGGREKLFF
-	TRBD2	TRBV11-3	TRBJ2-7	TGTGCCAGCAGCTTAGGACTCTCACCCACAGCGGGAATAATGTACTACGAGCAGTACTTC	CASSLGLSPTAGIMYYEQYF
-	-	TRBV15	TRBJ1-5	TGTGCCACCAGCAGAGGAGGCAGGGGCAATCAGCCCCAGCATTTT	CATSRGGRGNQPQHF
-	TRBD2	TRBV6-7	TRBJ2-5	TGTGCCAGCCCGGGACTAGCGGGAGGCGAACAAGAGACCCAGTACTTC	CASPGLAGGEQETQYF
-	-	TRBV9	TRBJ2-2	TGTGCCAGCAGTGGGCGGGCCCCCCGGGTCGGGGAGCTGTTTTTT	CASSGRAPRVGELFF
-	-	TRBV20-1	TRBJ1-2	TGCAGTGCTAAGGCCGGGAACGGCTACACCTTC	CSAKAGNGYTF
-	-	TRBV12-3/TRBV12-4	TRBJ1-2	TGTGCCAGCAGTTTAGATGGCCCCTATGGCTACACCTTC	CASSLDGPYGYTF
once	-	TRBV5-1	TRBJ1-4	TGCGCCAGCAGCTTGGTTTCTCCTCAACGGGGACTTAATGAAAAACTGTTTTTT	CASSLVSPQRGLNEKLFF
-	-	TRBV10-3	TRBJ2-7	TGTGCCATCAGTGATCTGTACGAGCAGTACTTC	CAISDLYEQYF
medium-sized	TRBD1	TRBV5-1	TRBJ2-2	TGCGCCAGCAGCTTGCATGGACAGGGGGCGAACACCGGGGAGCTGTTTTTT	CASSLHGQGANTGELFF
-	TRBD1	TRBV7-9	TRBJ2-1	TGTGCCAGCAGTCTCACAGGGGGCAATTTGTACAATGAGCAGTTCTTC	CASSLTGGNLYNEQFF
-	-	TRBV5-1	TRBJ1-2	TGCGCCAGCAGCCTCAGACAGTCCTGGAACTATGGCTACACCTTC	CASSLRQSWNYGYTF
once	-	TRBV6-2/TRBV6-3	TRBJ2-2	TGTGCCAGCAGTTACAGCAGGGGCTCCGGGGAGCTGTTTTTT	CASSYSRGSGELFF